This T cell receptor beta chain is drawn from a study of identical twins. The V gene end was trimmed by 1 base and the J gene end by 4 bases; junction bases not matched to a gene: 11. CDR3 length: 18 residues. Germline V gives CDR1 SGHAT, CDR2 FQNNGV. A universal primer site was created by template switching, with the cDNA bearing unique molecular identifiers. Via MiXCR, TCRdb re-called the 5' RACE reads, giving one row per CDR3 protein. The table shows roughly 770,000 distinct CDR3 sequences, with roughly 20% occurring only once. This clonotype was seen only a few times. These data were also reused for a study on T cells expressing NK-cell markers. That investigation notes: Over 5 donors carried dominant NKG2C+ clonotypes that made up roughly 1.0-7.0% of their CD8+ T cells.

What was sequenced was PBMCs. This receptor was identified in a woman aged 18-29 years in good health. V and J are TRBV11-2 and TRBJ2-3, with TRBD2 matching over 10 bases. CDR3: CASSLGDPAGGPADTQYF. The CDR3 DNA reads TGTGCCAGCAGCTTAGGGGATCCAGCGGGAGGGCCCGCAGATACGCAGTATTTT.